This T cell receptor beta chain was retrieved from a study of T cells in Graves' hyperthyroidism and ophthalmopathy. Broader study findings: Prediction of ophthalmopathy progression came a median roughly 6.6 months pre-onset.

Notes on this clonotype: Its antigen is still unknown.

CDR3 size: 14 residues. V trimming: 0 bases; J trimming: 5 bases; junction bases outside the gene matches: 3. Germline V CDR1 and CDR2: SGHRS, YFSETQ. Authors of the study amplified TCR beta CDR3 regions from RNA transcripts. RT-PCR in the first round (using the HTBI primer set) targeted the TCR CDR3. One entry per CDR3 protein, called by TCRdb with MiXCR from the multiplex PCR reads. The sample lists 300,000 to 350,000 distinct CDR3 sequences; around a sixth were seen once. The sequenced sample was blood. This sequence was found in a woman aged 45-59 years with Graves' hyperthyroidism. V gene TRBV5-1 combines with J gene TRBJ2-5; TRBD1 agrees at 8 bases. CDR3 region: CASSLEQGVETQYF. CDR3 DNA sequence: TGCGCCAGCAGCTTGGAACAGGGGGTGGAGACCCAGTACTTC.